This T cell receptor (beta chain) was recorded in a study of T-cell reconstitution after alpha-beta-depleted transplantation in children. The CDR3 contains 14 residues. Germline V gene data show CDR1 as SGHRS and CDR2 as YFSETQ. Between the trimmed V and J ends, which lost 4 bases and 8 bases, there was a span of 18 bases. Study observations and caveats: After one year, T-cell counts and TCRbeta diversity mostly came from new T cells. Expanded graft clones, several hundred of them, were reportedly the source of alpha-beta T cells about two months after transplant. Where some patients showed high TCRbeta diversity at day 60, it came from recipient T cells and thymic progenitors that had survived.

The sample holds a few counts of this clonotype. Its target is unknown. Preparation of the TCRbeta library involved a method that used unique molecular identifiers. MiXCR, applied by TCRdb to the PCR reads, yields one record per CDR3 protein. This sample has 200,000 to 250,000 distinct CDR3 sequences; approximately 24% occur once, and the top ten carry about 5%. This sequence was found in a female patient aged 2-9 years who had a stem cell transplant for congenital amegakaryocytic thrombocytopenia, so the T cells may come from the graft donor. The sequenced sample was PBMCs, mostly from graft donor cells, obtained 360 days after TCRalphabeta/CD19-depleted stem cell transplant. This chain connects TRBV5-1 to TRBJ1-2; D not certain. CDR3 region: CASSLALVGGGYTF. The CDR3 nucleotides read TGCGCCAGCAGCCTGGCCCTCGTTGGAGGGGGCTACACCTTC.